This T cell receptor (beta chain) comes out of a study of T cells in Graves' hyperthyroidism and ophthalmopathy. Study-wide results and limits: The model's output predicted ophthalmopathy at a median of approximately 6.5 months prior to onset. Expanded thyroid clonotypes (above 0.001) were mostly also found in blood.

Over 18 months, lack of ophthalmopathy progression marked Graves' hyperthyroidism as stable. PBMCs were derived from about 10 ml fresh peripheral blood. Amplified TCR beta CDR3 regions derived from RNA transcripts. HTBI primers were the set used in a first-round RT-PCR of the TCR CDR3. In TCRdb, the multiplex PCR reads were re-called with MiXCR into one record per CDR3 protein. The sample has hundreds of thousands of distinct CDR3 sequences, 11% to 15% seen once. Of note for this clonotype: What it binds is unknown. This may come from a read error, since a much larger clone is one base off.

The clonotype comes from a woman in her 30s with Graves' hyperthyroidism. The material sequenced was blood.

CDR3 sequence reads: CPSSYGASNQPQHF. CDR3 in DNA: TGTCCCAGCAGTTACGGGGCGAGCAATCAGCCCCAGCATTTT. The chain has TRBV6-5 and TRBJ1-5, with a possible D match to TRBD1 (5 bases). CDR1 is MNHEY and CDR2 is SVGAGI in the germline V gene. The CDR3 extends over 14 amino acids.